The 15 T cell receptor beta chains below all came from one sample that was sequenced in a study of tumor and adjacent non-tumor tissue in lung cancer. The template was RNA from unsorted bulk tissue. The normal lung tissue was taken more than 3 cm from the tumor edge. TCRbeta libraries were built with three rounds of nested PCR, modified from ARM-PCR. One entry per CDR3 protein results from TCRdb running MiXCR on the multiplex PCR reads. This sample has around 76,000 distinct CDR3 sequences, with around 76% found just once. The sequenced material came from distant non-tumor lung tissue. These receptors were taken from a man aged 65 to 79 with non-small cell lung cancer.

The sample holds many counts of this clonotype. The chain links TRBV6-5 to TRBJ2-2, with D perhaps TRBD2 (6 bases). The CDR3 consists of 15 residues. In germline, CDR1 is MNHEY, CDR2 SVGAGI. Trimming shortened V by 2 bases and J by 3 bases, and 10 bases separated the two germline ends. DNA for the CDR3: TGTGCCAGCAGTTACGGGGGGACCCACACCGGGGAGCTGTTTTTT. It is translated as CASSYGGTHTGELFF.

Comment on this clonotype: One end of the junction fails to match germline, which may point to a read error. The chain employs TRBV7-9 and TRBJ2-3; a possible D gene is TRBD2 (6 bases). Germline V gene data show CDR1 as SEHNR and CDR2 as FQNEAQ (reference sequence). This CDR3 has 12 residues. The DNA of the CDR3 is TGTGCCAACTCGGGGGATGCAGAAACGCAGTATTTT. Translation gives CANSGDAETQYF.

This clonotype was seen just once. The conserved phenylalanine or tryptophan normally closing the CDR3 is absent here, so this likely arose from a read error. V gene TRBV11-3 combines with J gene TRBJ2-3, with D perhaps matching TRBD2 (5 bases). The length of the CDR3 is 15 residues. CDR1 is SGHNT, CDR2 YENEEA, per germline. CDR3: CASTRREVSTDTQYY. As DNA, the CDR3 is TGTGCCAGCACCCGTCGGGAAGTGAGCACAGACACGCAGTATTAT.

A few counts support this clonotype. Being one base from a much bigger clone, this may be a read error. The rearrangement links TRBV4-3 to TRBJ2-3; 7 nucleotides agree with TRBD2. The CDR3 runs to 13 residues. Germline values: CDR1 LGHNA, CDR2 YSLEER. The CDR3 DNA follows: TGCGCCAACAGCCAAGAGCCTGGGAGGGCGGAGTATTTT. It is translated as CANSQEPGRAEYF.

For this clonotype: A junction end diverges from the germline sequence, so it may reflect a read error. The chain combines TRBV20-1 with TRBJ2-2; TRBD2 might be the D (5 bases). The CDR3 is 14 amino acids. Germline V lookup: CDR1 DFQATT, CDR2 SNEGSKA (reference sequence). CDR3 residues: CSASAALNTGELFF. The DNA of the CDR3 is TGCAGCGCGTCAGCGGCCCTAAACACTGGGGAGCTGTTTTTT.

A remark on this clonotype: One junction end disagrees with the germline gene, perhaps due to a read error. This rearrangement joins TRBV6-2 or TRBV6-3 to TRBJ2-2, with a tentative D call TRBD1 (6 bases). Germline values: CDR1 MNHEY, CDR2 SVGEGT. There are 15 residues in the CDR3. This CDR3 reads CACSPGAGETGELFF. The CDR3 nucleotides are TGTGCCTGCAGTCCCGGGGCAGGGGAGACCGGGGAGCTGTTCTTT.

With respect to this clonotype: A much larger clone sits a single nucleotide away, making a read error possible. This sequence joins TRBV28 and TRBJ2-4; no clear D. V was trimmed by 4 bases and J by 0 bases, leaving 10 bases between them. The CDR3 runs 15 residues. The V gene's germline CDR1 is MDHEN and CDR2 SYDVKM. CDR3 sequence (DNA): TGTGCCAGCAGTTCCTACCTTCTAGCCAAAAACATTCAGTACTTC. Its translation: CASSSYLLAKNIQYF.

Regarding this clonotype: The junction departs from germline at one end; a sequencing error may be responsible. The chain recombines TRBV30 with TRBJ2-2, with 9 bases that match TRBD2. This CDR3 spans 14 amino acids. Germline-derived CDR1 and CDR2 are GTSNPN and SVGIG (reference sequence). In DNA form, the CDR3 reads TGTGCCTGGAGTGTAAGCGGGAGGACCGGGGAGCTGTTTTTC. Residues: CAWSVSGRTGELFF.

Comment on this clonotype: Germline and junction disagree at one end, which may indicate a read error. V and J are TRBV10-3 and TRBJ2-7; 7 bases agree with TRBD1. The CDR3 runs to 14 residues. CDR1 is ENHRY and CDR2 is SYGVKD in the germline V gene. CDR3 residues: CAINKRDSSYEEYF. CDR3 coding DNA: TGTGCCATCAATAAGAGGGACAGCTCCTACGAGGAGTACTTC.

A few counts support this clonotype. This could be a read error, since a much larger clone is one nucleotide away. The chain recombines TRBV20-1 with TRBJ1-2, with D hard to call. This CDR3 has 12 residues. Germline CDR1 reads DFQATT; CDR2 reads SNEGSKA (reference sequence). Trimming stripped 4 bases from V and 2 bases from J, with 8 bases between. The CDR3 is CSAIDGNYGYTF. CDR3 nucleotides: TGCAGTGCTATTGACGGAAACTATGGCTACACCTTC.

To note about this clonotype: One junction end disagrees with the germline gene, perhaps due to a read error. The CDR3 reads CAISEKGSPYNEQFF. DNA for the CDR3: TGTGCCATCAGTGAGAAGGGCAGCCCCTACAATGAACAGTTCTTC. The rearrangement links TRBV10-3 to TRBJ2-1; no definite D call. The CDR3 spans 15 residues. Germline CDR1 and CDR2: ENHRY and SYGVKD.

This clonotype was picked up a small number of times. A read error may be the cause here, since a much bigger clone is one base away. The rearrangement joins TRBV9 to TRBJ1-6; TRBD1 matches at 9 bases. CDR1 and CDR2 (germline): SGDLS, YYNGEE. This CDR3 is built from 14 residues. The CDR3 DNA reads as TGTGCCAGCAGCGTTGGACAGGGGAATTCACTCCTCCACTTT. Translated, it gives CASSVGQGNSLLHF. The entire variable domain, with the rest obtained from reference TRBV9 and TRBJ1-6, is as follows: DSGVTQTPKHLITATGQRVTLRCSPRSGDLSVYWYQQSLDQGLQFLIQYYNGEERAKGNILERFSAQQFPDLHSELNLSSLELGDSALYFCASSVGQGNSLLHFGNGTRLTVT.

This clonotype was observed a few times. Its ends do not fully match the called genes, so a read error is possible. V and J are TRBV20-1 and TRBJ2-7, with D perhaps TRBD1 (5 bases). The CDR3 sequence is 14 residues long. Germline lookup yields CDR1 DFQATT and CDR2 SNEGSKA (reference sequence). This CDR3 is CNARPQGATYEQYF. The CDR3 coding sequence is TGTAATGCTAGGCCGCAAGGGGCTACCTACGAGCAGTACTTC.

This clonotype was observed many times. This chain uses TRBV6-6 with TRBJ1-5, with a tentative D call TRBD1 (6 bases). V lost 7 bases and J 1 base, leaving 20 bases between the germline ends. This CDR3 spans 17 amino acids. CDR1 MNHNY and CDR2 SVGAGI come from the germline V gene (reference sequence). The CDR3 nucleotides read TGTGCCAGCACTCGGGCACAGGGAGACAGGAGCAATCAGCCCCAGCATTTT. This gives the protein CASTRAQGDRSNQPQHF.

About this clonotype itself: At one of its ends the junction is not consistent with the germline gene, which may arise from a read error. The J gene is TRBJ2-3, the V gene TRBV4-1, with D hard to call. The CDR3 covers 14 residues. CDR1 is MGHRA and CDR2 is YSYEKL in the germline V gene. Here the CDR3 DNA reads TGCGCCAGCAGTCAAGACCCCACGGCATATACGCAGTATTTT. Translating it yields CASSQDPTAYTQYF.